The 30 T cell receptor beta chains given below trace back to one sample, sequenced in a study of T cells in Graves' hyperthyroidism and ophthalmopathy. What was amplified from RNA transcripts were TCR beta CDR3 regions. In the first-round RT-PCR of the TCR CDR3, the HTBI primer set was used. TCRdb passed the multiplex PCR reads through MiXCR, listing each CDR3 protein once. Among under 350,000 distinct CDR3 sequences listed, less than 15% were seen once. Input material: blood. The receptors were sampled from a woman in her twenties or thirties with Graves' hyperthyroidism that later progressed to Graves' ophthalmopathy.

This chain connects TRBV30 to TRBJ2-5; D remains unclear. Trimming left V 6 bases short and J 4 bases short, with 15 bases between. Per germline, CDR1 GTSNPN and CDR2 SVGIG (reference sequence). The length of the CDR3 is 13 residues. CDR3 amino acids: CACSTSGRETQYF. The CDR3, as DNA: TGTGCCTGTTCAACAAGTGGGCGAGAGACCCAGTACTTC.

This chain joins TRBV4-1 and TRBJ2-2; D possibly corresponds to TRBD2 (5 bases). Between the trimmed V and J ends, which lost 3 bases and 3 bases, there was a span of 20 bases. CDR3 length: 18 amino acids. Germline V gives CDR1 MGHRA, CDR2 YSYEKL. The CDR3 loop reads CASSHRPGGLVDTGELFF. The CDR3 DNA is TGCGCCAGCAGCCACCGACCTGGAGGACTTGTCGACACCGGGGAGCTGTTTTTT.

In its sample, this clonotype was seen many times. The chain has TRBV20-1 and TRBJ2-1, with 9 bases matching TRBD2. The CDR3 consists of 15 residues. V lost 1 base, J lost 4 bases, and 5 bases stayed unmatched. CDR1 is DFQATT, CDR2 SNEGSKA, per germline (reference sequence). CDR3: CSARGASGEYNEQFF. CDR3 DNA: TGCAGTGCTAGAGGGGCTAGCGGGGAATACAATGAGCAGTTCTTC.

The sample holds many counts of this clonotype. The CDR3 loop reads CSARDGWGLDPKTQYF. Here the CDR3 DNA reads TGCAGTGCTAGAGATGGGTGGGGCCTTGACCCCAAAACCCAGTACTTC. The rearrangement links TRBV20-1 to TRBJ2-5; D possibly corresponds to TRBD1 (5 bases). Trimming pared 0 bases from V and 8 bases from J, leaving 22 bases between. The CDR3 is 16 amino acids. CDR1 is DFQATT and CDR2 is SNEGSKA in the germline V gene (reference sequence).

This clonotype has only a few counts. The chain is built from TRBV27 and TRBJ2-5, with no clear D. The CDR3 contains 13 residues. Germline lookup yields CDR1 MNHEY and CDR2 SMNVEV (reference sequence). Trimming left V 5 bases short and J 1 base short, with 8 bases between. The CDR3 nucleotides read TGTGCCAGCAGTATCAACTTCCAAGAGACCCAGTACTTC. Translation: CASSINFQETQYF.

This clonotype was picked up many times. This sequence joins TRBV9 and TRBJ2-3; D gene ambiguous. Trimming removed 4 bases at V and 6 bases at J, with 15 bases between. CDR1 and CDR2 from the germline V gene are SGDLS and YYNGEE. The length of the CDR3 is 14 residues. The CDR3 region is CASSPRLARDTQYF. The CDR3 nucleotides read TGTGCCAGCAGCCCGCGGCTTGCTCGGGATACGCAGTATTTT.

The CDR3 nucleotides are TGTGCCAGCAGCGTAGCTCCGGACAGAGCTTTCCCCTACGAGCAGTACTTC. It encodes CASSVAPDRAFPYEQYF. V is TRBV9 and J is TRBJ2-7; D might be TRBD1 (6 bases). The CDR3 length is 17 residues. Trimming took 0 bases from V and 2 from J, leaving 18 bases between them. CDR1 and CDR2 (germline): SGDLS, YYNGEE.

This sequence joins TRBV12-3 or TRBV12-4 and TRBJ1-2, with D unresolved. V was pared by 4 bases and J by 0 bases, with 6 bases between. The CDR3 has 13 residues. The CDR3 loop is CASSSEPNYGYTF. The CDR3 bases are TGTGCCAGCAGTTCGGAACCTAACTATGGCTACACCTTC.

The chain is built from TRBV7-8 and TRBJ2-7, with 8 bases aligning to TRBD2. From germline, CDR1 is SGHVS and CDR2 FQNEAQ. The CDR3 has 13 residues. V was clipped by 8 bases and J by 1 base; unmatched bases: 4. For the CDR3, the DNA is TGTGCCAGCGGTACGGGGGGGTCCTACGAGCAGTACTTC. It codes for CASGTGGSYEQYF.

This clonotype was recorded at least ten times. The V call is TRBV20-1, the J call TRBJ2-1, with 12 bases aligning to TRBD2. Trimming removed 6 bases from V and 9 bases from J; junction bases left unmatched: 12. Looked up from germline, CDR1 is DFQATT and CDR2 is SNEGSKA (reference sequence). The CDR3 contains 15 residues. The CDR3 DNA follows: TGCAGTGCGGAAGGACTAGCGGGGCTCGTCAGTGAGCAGTTCTTC. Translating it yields CSAEGLAGLVSEQFF.

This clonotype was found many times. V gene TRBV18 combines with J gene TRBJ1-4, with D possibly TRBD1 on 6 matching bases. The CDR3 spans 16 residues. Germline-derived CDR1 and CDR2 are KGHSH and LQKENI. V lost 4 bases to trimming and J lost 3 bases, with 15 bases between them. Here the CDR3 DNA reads TGTGCCAGCTCACTTACCCAGACAGGCTCTAATGAAAAACTGTTTTTT. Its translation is CASSLTQTGSNEKLFF.

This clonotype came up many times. CDR3 sequence: CASSFLVTEQETQYF. CDR3 nucleotide sequence: TGTGCCAGCAGCTTCCTAGTAACAGAGCAAGAGACCCAGTACTTC. The gene calls are TRBV5-6 and TRBJ2-5; no clear D gene. V dropped 2 bases and J dropped 2 bases, with 13 bases sitting between them. Germline V CDR1 and CDR2: SGHDT, YYEEEE. The CDR3 consists of 15 residues.

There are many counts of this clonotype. CDR3 sequence (DNA): TGTGCCAGCAGTTTGAGGGACCTGTATGGCTACACCTTC. This encodes CASSLRDLYGYTF. The chain is built from TRBV28 and TRBJ1-2, with a tentative D call TRBD1 (5 bases). Germline-derived CDR1 and CDR2 are MDHEN and SYDVKM. V lost 3 bases to trimming and J lost 5 bases, with 10 bases between them. The CDR3 loop spans 13 amino acids.

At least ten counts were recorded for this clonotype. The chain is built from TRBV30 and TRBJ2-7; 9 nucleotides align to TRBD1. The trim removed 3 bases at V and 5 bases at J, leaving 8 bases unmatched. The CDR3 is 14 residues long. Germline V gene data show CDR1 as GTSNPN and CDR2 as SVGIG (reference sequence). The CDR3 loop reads CAWSLTGGKNEQYF. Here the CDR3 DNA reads TGTGCCTGGAGCCTGACAGGGGGGAAAAACGAGCAGTACTTC.

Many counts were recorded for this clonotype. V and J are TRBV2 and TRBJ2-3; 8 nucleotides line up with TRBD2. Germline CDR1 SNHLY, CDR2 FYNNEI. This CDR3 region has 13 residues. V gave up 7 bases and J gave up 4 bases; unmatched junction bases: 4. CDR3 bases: TGTGCCAGCATTGGACTAGCCGCAGATACGCAGTATTTT. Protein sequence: CASIGLAADTQYF. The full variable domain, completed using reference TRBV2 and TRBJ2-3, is EPEVTQTPSHQVTQMGQEVILRCVPISNHLYFYWYRQILGQKVEFLVSFYNNEISEKSEIFDDQFSVERPDGSNFTLKIRSTKLEDSAMYFCASIGLAADTQYFGPGTRLTVL.

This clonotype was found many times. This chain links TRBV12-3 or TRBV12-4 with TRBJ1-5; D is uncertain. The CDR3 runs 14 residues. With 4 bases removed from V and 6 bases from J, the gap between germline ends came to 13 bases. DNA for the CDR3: TGTGCCAGCAGTTCCTCGGGGTCTGGTCAGCCCCAGCATTTT. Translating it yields CASSSSGSGQPQHF.

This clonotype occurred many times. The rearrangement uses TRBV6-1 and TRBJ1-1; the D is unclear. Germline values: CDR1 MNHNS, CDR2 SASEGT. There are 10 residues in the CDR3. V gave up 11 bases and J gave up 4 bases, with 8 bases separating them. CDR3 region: CASRVTEAFF. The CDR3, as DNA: TGTGCCTCAAGAGTCACTGAAGCTTTCTTT.

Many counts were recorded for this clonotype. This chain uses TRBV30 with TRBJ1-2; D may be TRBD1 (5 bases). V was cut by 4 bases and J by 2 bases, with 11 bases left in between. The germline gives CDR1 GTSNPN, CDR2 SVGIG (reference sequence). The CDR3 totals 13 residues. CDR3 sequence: CAWKGRENYGYTF. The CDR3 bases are TGTGCCTGGAAGGGCAGGGAGAACTATGGCTACACCTTC.

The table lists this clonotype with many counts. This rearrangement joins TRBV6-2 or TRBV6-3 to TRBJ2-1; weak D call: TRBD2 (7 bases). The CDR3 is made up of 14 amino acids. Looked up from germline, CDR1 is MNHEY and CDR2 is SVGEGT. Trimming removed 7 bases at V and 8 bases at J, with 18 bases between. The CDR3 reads CASTFRRGGDEQFF. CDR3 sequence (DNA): TGTGCCAGCACCTTTCGGAGGGGGGGCGATGAGCAGTTCTTC.

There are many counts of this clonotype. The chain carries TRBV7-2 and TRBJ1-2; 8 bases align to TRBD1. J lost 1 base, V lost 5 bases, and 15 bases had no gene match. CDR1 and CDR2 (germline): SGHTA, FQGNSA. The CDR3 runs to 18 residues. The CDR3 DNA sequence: TGTGCCAGCAGCCCCCGGGCTGGACAGGGAACTTTTAACTATGGCTACACCTTC. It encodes CASSPRAGQGTFNYGYTF.

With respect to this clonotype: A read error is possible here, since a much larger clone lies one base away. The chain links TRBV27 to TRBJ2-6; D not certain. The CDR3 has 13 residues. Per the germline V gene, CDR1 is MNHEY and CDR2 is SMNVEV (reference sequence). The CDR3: CAGSFGGANVLTF. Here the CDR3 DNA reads TGTGCCGGCAGTTTCGGTGGGGCCAACGTCCTGACTTTC.

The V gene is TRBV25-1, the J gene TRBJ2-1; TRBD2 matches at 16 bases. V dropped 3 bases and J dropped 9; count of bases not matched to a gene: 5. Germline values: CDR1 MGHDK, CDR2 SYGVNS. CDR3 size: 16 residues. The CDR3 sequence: CASSDPGTSGRGEQFF. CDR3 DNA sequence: TGTGCCAGCAGTGATCCTGGGACTAGCGGGAGGGGTGAGCAGTTCTTC.

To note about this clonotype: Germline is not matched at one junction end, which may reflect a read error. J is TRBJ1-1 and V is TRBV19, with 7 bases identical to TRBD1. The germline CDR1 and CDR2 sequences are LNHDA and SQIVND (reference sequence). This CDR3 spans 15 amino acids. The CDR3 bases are TGTACCAGTAGTTCGACAGGGCTCGGAAACACTGAAGCTTTATTT. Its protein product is CTSSSTGLGNTEALF.

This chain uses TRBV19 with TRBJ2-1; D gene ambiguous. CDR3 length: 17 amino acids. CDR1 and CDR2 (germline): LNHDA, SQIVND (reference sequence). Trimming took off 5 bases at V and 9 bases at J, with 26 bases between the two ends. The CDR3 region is CASSARWLGIGKSEQFF. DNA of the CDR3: TGTGCCAGTAGTGCCCGTTGGTTGGGAATTGGTAAGAGTGAGCAGTTCTTC. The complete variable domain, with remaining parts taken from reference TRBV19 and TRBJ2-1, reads DGGITQSPKYLFRKEGQNVTLSCEQNLNHDAMYWYRQDPGQGLRLIYYSQIVNDFQKGDIAEGYSVSREKKESFPLTVTSAQKNPTAFYLCASSARWLGIGKSEQFFGPGTRLTVL.

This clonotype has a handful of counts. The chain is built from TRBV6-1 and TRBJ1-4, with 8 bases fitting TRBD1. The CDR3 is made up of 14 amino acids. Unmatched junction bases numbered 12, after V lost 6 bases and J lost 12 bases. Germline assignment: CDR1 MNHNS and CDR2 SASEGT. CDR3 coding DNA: TGTGCCAGCAGACCTACAGGGGGGCTGGGAGAACTGTTTTTT. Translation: CASRPTGGLGELFF.

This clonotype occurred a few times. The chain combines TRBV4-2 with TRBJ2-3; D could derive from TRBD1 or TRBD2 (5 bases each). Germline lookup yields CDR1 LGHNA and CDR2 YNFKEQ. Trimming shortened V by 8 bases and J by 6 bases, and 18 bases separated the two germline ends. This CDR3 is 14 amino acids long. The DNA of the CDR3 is TGTGCCAGCCGCGAGGGGTCCACGGTGGATACGCAGTATTTT. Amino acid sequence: CASREGSTVDTQYF.

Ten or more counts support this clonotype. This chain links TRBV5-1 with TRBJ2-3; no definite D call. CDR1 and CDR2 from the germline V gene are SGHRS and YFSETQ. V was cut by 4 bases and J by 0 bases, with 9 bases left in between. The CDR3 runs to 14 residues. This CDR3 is CASSPGASTDTQYF. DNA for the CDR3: TGCGCCAGCAGCCCAGGCGCTAGCACAGATACGCAGTATTTT.

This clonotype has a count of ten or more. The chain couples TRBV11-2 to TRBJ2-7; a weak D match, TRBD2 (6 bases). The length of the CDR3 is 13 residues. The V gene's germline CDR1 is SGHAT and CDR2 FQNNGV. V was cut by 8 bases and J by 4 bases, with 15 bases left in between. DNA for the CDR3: TGTGCCAGCTCCCGGGACTTGGCTTACGAGCAGTACTTC. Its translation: CASSRDLAYEQYF.

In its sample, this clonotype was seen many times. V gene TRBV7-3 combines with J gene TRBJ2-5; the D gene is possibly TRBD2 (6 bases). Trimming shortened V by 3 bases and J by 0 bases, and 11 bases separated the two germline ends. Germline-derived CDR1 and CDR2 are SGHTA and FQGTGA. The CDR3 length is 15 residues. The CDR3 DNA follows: TGTGCCAGCAGCTTCCGGGGGTCCGACCAAGAGACCCAGTACTTC. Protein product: CASSFRGSDQETQYF.

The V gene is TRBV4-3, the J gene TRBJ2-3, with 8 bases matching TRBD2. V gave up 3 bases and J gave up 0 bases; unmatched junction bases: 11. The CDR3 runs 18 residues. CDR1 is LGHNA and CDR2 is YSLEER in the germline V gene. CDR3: CASSQYGRGISSTDTQYF. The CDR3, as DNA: TGCGCCAGCAGCCAGTACGGGAGGGGCATTTCTAGCACAGATACGCAGTATTTT.